Shown below are 5 T cell receptor beta chains from a single sample sequenced in a study of cytomegalovirus exposure and HLA in healthy donors. PCR primers comprised 60 Vbeta and 13 Jbeta primers. Only in-frame clones appear in the TCRdb table, and some are missing; sequencing was by immunoSEQ multiplex PCR. The sample consists of around 230,000 clones, around 79% of them appearing once. Sequencing was performed on PBMCs. The origin of the receptors is a male donor in good health and CMV-seronegative.

This clone appeared once. The CDR3 protein is CASTPGGPYEQYF. As DNA, the CDR3 is TGTGCCAGTACCCCCGGGGGACCCTACGAGCAGTACTTC. The chain has TRBV19 and TRBJ2-7; D might be TRBD2 (6 bases). The CDR3 sequence is 13 residues long. Germline loops: CDR1 LNHDA, CDR2 SQIVND (reference sequence). V gave up 7 bases and J gave up 2 bases, with 12 bases separating them.

V gene TRBV28 combines with J gene TRBJ2-1, with 7 bases lining up with TRBD1. The germline V gene encodes CDR1 MDHEN and CDR2 SYDVKM. The V gene end was trimmed by 3 bases and the J gene end by 2 bases; junction bases not matched to a gene: 7. CDR3 length equals 16 residues. CDR3 sequence (DNA): TGTGCCAGCAGTTTCCCCCGGGACAGTACCTACAATGAGCAGTTCTTC. Its translation: CASSFPRDSTYNEQFF.

The chain carries TRBV19 and TRBJ1-1, with D perhaps matching TRBD1 (5 bases). Per germline, CDR1 LNHDA and CDR2 SQIVND (reference sequence). The length of the CDR3 is 13 residues. V was cut by 2 bases and J by 6 bases, with 10 bases left in between. The CDR3 region is CASSISRVSEAFF. The CDR3, as DNA: TGTGCCAGTAGTATATCCAGGGTGTCTGAAGCTTTCTTT.

The rearrangement uses TRBV11-2 and TRBJ2-3; 11 bases are a match to TRBD2. The CDR3 runs 15 residues. Germline V gene sequence: CDR1 SGHAT, CDR2 FQNNGV. With V trimmed by 4 bases and J by 11 bases, 11 bases remained unmatched. The CDR3 is CASSSRLAGIGKQYF. The CDR3 coding sequence is TGTGCCAGCAGCTCCCGACTAGCGGGAATCGGTAAGCAGTATTTT.

The V and J genes are TRBV7-2 and TRBJ2-5, with 12 nucleotides matching TRBD2. Germline loops: CDR1 SGHTA, CDR2 FQGNSA. Trimming removed 0 bases from V and 2 bases from J; junction bases left unmatched: 4. The CDR3 is 17 amino acids. CDR3 sequence: CASSLATGLAGQETQYF. The CDR3 DNA reads TGTGCCAGCAGCTTAGCGACCGGACTAGCGGGACAAGAGACCCAGTACTTC.